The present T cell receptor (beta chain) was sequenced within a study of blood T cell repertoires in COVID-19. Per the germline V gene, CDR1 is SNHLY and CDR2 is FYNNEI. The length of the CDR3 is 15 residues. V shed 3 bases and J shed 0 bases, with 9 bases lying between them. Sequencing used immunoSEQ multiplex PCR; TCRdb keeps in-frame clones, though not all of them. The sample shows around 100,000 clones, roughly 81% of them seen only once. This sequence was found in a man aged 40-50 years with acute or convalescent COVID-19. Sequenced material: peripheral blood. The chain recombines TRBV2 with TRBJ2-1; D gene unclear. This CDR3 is CASSERPPSYNEQFF. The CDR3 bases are TGTGCCAGCAGTGAGAGGCCTCCCTCCTACAATGAGCAGTTCTTC.